Each of the 18 T cell receptor beta chains below was sequenced from the same sample in a study of T cells expressing NK-cell markers. TCRdb reprocessed the 5' RACE reads and stores each CDR3 protein as one record, lacking DNA. Seen in this sample are roughly 300,000 distinct CDR3 sequences; the ten most common clones hold more than 3.5%. Sequenced sample: blood T cells: a sorted CD56 or NKG2C T cell subset, CD4+ or CD8+ T cells, or bulk PBMC T cells (not recorded which). These TCRs come from a woman between 18 and 70 years old in good health.

V and J are TRBV4-1 and TRBJ1-4; the TCRdb call, TRBD1, lacks DNA for checking. The CDR3 is 14 residues long. Germline CDR1 is MGHRA and CDR2 is YSYEKL. This CDR3 is CASSLLGTGGELFF.

The V call is TRBV20-1, the J call TRBJ1-1. The V gene's germline CDR1 is DFQATT and CDR2 SNEGSKA (reference sequence). The CDR3 covers 12 residues. The CDR3 region is CSAIPTDTEAFF.

This chain connects TRBV30 to TRBJ1-3; the TCRdb call, TRBD1, lacks DNA for checking. Germline assignment: CDR1 GTSNPN and CDR2 SVGIG (reference sequence). The CDR3 is made up of 14 amino acids. CDR3 amino acids: CACGTGSSGNTIYF.

The rearrangement joins TRBV7-2 to TRBJ2-1; TCRdb outputs TRBD2, but without DNA this stays unchecked. The germline CDR1 and CDR2 sequences are SGHTA and FQGNSA. CDR3 length equals 13 residues. Here the CDR3 reads CASSLVKRNEQFF.

The rearrangement uses TRBV20-1 and TRBJ2-1; the D call from TCRdb, TRBD2, cannot be confirmed without DNA. Germline V gene lookup returns CDR1 DFQATT and CDR2 SNEGSKA (reference sequence). The length of the CDR3 is 16 residues. CDR3 sequence reads: CSARVRVGLAPNEQFF.

The chain employs TRBV7-2 and TRBJ2-2; TCRdb's D call of TRBD1 is untestable without DNA. CDR1 and CDR2 from the germline V gene are SGHTA and FQGNSA. This CDR3 is built from 13 residues. The CDR3 loop reads CAAARENTGELFF.

V is TRBV12-3 or TRBV12-4 and J is TRBJ2-6; TCRdb selects TRBD1, and the lack of DNA leaves this call unchecked. The CDR3 spans 16 residues. The CDR3 reads CASSLAGGFGANVLTF.

V usage is TRBV29-1 and J usage is TRBJ2-1; there is no DNA to check the TCRdb D call of TRBD2. Germline V CDR1 and CDR2: SQVTM, ANQGSEA. The CDR3 consists of 15 residues. This CDR3 is CSASTSGSKYNEQFF.

The gene calls are TRBV12-3 or TRBV12-4 and TRBJ1-3; the TCRdb D gene call, TRBD1, has no DNA to confirm it. The CDR3 has 16 amino acids. CDR3 in amino acids: CASSRVGGASGNTIYF.

V gene TRBV12-3 or TRBV12-4 combines with J gene TRBJ2-1; TCRdb outputs TRBD2, but without DNA this stays unchecked. The CDR3 is 15 residues long. The CDR3 sequence: CASSSVAGGGNEQFF.

The chain carries TRBV6-1 and TRBJ2-3. This CDR3 has 12 residues. Germline CDR1 reads MNHNS; CDR2 reads SASEGT. Here the CDR3 reads CASSEWSDTQYF.

This rearrangement joins TRBV6-5 to TRBJ1-3. CDR1 MNHEY and CDR2 SVGAGI come from the germline V gene. The length of the CDR3 is 13 residues. CDR3 sequence: CASSYSLGNTIYF.

The CDR3 reads CASSLSVSAFF. The rearrangement uses TRBV7-9 and TRBJ1-1. The CDR3 totals 11 residues. CDR1 and CDR2 (germline): SEHNR, FQNEAQ (reference sequence).

V gene TRBV6-6 combines with J gene TRBJ1-4; the D gene TCRdb calls, TRBD1, cannot be checked with no DNA. This CDR3 has 13 amino acids. Germline-derived CDR1 and CDR2 are MNHNY and SVGAGI (reference sequence). Here the CDR3 reads CAAGHPVREKLFF.

The chain is built from TRBV4-2 and TRBJ2-2; no DNA is available, so the TRBD1 call from TCRdb remains unchecked. The CDR3 contains 14 residues. CDR1 and CDR2 from the germline V gene are LGHNA and YNFKEQ. This CDR3 reads CASSQDRGAGELFF.

This chain joins TRBV2 and TRBJ2-2; TCRdb names TRBD2, which stays unverified in the absence of DNA. The CDR3 is 15 amino acids. Germline CDR1 SNHLY, CDR2 FYNNEI. CDR3 protein: CASNRLAGGSGELFF. The variable domain in full, with the rest retrieved from reference TRBV2 and TRBJ2-2, is EPEVTQTPSHQVTQMGQEVILRCVPISNHLYFYWYRQILGQKVEFLVSFYNNEISEKSEIFDDQFSVERPDGSNFTLKIRSTKLEDSAMYFCASNRLAGGSGELFFGEGSRLTVL.

The chain links TRBV5-1 to TRBJ2-5; TCRdb lists TRBD1, though no DNA is available to test this call. The CDR3 loop spans 14 amino acids. Per germline, CDR1 SGHRS and CDR2 YFSETQ. The CDR3 sequence: CASSAGTLQETQYF.

This chain uses TRBV4-1 with TRBJ2-2; the TRBD2 assignment by TCRdb is unverifiable without DNA. Looked up from germline, CDR1 is MGHRA and CDR2 is YSYEKL. The CDR3 has 16 residues. CDR3 sequence reads: CASSQNPRVYTGELFF.